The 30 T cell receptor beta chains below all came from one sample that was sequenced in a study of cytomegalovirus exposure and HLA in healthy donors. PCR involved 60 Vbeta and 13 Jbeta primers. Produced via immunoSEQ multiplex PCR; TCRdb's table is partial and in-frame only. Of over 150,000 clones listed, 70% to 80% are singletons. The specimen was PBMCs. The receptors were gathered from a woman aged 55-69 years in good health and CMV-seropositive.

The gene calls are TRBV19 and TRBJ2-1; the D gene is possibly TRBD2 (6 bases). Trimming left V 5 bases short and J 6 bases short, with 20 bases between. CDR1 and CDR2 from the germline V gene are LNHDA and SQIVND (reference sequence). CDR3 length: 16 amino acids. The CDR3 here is CASSLPRGSSGNEQFF. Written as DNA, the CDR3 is TGTGCCAGTAGTCTCCCCCGGGGGTCCTCTGGCAATGAGCAGTTCTTC.

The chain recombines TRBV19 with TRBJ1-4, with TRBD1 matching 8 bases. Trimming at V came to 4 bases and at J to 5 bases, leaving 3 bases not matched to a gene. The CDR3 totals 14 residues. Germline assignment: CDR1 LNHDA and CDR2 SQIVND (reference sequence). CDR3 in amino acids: CASSKDRANEKLFF. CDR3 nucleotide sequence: TGTGCCAGTAGTAAGGACAGGGCAAATGAAAAACTGTTTTTT.

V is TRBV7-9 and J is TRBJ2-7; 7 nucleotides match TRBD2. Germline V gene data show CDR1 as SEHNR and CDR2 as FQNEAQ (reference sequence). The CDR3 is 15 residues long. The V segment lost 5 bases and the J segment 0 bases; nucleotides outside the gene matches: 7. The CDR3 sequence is CASSEGTSASYEQYF. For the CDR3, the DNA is TGTGCCAGCAGCGAAGGCACTAGCGCCTCCTACGAGCAGTACTTC.

CDR3 sequence (DNA): TGTGCCAGCACTTCGACTAGCGGGGGAGGGTCAACCCAGTACTTC. Protein product: CASTSTSGGGSTQYF. The rearrangement uses TRBV6-6 and TRBJ2-5, with 12 bases identical to TRBD2. The CDR3 is 15 residues long. Looked up from germline, CDR1 is MNHNY and CDR2 is SVGAGI (reference sequence). The junction had 11 bases not matched to a gene; V was cut back by 7 bases and J by 8 bases.

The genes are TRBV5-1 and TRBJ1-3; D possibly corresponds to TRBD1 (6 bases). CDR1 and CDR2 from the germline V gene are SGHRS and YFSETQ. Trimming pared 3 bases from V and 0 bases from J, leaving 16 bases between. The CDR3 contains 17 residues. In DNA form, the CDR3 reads TGCGCCAGCAGCTGGGGGCGTGGGACACACTCTGGAAACACCATATATTTT. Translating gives CASSWGRGTHSGNTIYF.

The CDR3 sequence: CASSRTEGNQPQHF. CDR3 DNA: TGTGCCAGCAGCCGCACGGAGGGGAATCAGCCCCAGCATTTT. The rearrangement joins TRBV6-5 to TRBJ1-5; D perhaps matches TRBD1 (5 bases). Germline CDR1 MNHEY, CDR2 SVGAGI. Trimming left V 6 bases short and J 4 bases short, with 13 bases between. This CDR3 comprises 14 residues.

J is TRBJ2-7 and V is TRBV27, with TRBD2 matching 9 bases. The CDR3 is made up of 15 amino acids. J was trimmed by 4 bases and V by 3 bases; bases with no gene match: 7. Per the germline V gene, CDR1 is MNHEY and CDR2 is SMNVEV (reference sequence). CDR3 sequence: CASSFGAGGGYEQYF. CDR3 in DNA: TGTGCCAGCAGTTTTGGAGCGGGAGGTGGTTACGAGCAGTACTTC.

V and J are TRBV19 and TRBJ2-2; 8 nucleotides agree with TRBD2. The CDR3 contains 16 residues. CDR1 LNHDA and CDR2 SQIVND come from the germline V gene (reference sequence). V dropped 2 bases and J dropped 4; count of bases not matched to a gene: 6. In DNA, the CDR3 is TGTGCCAGTAGTATACGGGGGGGGGCCTTCACCGGGGAGCTGTTTTTT. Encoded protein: CASSIRGGAFTGELFF.

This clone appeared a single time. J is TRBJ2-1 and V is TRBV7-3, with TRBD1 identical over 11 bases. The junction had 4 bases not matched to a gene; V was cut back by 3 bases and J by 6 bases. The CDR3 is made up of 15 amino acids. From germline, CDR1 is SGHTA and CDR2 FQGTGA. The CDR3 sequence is CASSLTGTGGNEQFF. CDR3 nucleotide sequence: TGTGCCAGCAGCTTGACAGGGACAGGGGGCAATGAGCAGTTCTTC.

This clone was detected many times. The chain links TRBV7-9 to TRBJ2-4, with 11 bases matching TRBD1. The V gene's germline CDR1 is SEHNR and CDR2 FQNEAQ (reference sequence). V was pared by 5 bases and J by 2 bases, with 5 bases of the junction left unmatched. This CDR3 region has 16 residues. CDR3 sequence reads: CASSRTGGLPKNIQYF. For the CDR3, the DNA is TGTGCCAGCAGCCGGACAGGGGGCTTACCCAAAAACATTCAGTACTTC.

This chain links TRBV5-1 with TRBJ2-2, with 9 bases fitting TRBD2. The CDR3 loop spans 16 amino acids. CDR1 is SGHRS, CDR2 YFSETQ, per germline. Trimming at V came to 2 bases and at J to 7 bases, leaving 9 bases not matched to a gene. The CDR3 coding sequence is TGCGCCAGCAGCTTCGCCGGGACTAGCTCGGGCGGGGAGCTGTTTTTT. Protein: CASSFAGTSSGGELFF.

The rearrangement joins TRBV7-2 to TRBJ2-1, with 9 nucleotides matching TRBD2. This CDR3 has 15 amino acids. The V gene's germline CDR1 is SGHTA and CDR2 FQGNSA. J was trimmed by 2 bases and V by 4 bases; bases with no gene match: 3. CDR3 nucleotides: TGTGCCAGCAGCTCTAGCGGGGAAGCCTACAATGAGCAGTTCTTC. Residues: CASSSSGEAYNEQFF.

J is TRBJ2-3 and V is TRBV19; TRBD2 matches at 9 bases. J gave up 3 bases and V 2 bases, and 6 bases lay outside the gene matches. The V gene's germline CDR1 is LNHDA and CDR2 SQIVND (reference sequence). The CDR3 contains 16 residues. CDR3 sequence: CASSIIGTSLTDTQYF. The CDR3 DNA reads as TGTGCCAGTAGTATAATCGGGACTAGCCTAACAGATACGCAGTATTTT.

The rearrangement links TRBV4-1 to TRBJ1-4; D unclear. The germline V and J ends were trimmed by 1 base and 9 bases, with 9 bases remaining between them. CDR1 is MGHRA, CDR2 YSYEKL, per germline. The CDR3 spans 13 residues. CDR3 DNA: TGCGCCAGCAGCCAAGTGTCCCCTCAAAAACTGTTTTTT. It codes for CASSQVSPQKLFF.

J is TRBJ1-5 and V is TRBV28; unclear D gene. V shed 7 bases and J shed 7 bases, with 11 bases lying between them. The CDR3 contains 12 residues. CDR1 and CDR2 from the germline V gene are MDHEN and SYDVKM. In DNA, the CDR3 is TGTGCCAGCAAAGAGGGAGGACAGCCCCAGCATTTT. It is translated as CASKEGGQPQHF. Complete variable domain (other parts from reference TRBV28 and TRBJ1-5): DVKVTQSSRYLVKRTGEKVFLECVQDMDHENMFWYRQDPGLGLRLIYFSYDVKMKEKGDIPEGYSVSREKKERFSLILESASTNQTSMYLCASKEGGQPQHFGDGTRLSIL.

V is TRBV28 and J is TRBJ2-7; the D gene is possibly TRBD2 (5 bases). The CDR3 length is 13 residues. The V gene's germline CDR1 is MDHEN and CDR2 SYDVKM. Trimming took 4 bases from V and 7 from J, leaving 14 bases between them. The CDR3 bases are TGTGCCAGCAGTTCCGGGATTGCGGGTGAGCAGTACTTC. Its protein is CASSSGIAGEQYF.

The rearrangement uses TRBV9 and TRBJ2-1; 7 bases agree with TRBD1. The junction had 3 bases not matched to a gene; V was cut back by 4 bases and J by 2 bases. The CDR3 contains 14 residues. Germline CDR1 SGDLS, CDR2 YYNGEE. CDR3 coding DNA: TGTGCCAGCAGCCCGACAGGGACCTACAATGAGCAGTTCTTC. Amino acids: CASSPTGTYNEQFF.

CDR3 sequence (DNA): TGTGCCAGCAGCGGAGGACAGGGGCGCGGGGAGCTGTTTTTT. The encoded protein is CASSGGQGRGELFF. The chain joins TRBV6-1 to TRBJ2-2, with 9 bases identical to TRBD1. With 6 bases clipped from V and 7 bases from J, the junction kept 6 bases outside the gene matches. Germline V gene lookup returns CDR1 MNHNS and CDR2 SASEGT. The CDR3 consists of 14 residues.

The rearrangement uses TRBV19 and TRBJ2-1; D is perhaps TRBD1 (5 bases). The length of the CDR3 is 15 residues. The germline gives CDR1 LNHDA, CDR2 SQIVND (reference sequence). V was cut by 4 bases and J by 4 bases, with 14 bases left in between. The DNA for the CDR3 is TGTGCCAGTAGTACAGATGGGGCACTATACAATGAGCAGTTCTTC. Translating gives CASSTDGALYNEQFF.

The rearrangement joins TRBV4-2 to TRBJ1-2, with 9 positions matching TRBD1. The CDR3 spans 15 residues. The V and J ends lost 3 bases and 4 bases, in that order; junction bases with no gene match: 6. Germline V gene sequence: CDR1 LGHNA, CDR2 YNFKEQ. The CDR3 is CASSQNRGLSYGYTF. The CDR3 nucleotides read TGTGCCAGCAGCCAGAACAGGGGGCTTAGCTATGGCTACACCTTC.

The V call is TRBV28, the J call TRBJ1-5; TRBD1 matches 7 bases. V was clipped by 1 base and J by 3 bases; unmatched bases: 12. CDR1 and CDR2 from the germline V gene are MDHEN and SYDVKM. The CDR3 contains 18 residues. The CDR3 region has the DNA TGTGCCAGCAGTTTATACCTCCACCGACAGGGTGACAATCAGCCCCAGCATTTT. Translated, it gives CASSLYLHRQGDNQPQHF.

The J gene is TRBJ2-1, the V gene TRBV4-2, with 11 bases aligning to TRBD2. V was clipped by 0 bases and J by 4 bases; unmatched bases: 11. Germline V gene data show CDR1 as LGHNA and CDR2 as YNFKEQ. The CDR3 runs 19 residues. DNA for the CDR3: TGTGCCAGCAGCCAAGATCTTAGCGGGGGGGCGAAGGGGTACAATGAGCAGTTCTTC. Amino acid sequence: CASSQDLSGGAKGYNEQFF.

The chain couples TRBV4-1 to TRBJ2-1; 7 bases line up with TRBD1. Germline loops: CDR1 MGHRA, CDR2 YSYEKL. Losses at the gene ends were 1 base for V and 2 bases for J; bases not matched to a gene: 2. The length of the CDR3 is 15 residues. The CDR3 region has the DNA TGCGCCAGCAGCCAAGCACAGGGGCCCTACAATGAGCAGTTCTTC. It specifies CASSQAQGPYNEQFF.

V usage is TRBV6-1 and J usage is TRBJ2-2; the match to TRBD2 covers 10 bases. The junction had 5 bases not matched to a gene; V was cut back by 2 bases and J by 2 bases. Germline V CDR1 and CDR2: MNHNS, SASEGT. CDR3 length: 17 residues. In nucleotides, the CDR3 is TGTGCCAGCAGTGAACCCAGCGGGGGGGTTAACACCGGGGAGCTGTTTTTT. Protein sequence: CASSEPSGGVNTGELFF.

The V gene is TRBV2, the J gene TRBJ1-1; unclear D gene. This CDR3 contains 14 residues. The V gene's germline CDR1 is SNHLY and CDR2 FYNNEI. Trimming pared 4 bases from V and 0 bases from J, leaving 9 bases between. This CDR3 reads CASSAQTLNTEAFF. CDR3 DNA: TGTGCCAGCAGTGCCCAGACACTGAACACTGAAGCTTTCTTT.

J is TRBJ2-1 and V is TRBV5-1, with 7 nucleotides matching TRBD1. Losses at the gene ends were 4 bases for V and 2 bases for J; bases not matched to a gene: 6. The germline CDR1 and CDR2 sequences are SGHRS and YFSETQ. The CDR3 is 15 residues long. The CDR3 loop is CASSPGQAPYNEQFF. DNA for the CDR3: TGCGCCAGCAGCCCAGGACAGGCACCCTACAATGAGCAGTTCTTC.

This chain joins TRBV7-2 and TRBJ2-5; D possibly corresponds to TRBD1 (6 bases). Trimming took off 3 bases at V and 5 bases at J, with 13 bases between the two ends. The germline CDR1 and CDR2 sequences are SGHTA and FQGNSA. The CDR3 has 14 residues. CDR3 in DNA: TGTGCCAGCAGCTTTTCTACAGGGTACGAGACCCAGTACTTC. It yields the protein CASSFSTGYETQYF.

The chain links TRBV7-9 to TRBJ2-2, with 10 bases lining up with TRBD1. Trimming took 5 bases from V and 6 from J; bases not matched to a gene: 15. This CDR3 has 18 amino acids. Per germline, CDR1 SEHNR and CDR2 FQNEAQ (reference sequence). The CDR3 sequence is CASSPSHLGQGTPGELFF. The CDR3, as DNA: TGTGCCAGCAGCCCCAGCCATTTGGGACAGGGGACCCCCGGGGAGCTGTTTTTT.

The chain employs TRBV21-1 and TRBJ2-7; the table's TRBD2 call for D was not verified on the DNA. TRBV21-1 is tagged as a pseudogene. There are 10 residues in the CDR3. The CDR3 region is CASSKEPPPF. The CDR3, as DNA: TGTGCCAGCAGCAAAGAGCCTCCCCCTTTT.

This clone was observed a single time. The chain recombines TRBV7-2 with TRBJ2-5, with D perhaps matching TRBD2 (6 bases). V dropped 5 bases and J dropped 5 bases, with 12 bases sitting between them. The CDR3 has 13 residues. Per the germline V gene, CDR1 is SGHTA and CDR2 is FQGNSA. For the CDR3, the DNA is TGTGCCAGCAGCGGGGAGGACTTTGAGACCCAGTACTTC. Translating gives CASSGEDFETQYF.